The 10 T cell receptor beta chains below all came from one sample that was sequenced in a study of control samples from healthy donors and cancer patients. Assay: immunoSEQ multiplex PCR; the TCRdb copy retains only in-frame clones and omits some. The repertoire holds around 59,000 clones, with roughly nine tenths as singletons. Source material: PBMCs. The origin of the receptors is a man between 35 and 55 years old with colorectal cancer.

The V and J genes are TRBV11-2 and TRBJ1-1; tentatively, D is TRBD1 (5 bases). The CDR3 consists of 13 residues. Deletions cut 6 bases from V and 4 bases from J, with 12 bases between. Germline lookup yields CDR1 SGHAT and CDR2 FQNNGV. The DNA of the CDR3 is TGTGCCAGCAGGGCCGGGGGGGGCACTGAAGCTTTCTTT. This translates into CASRAGGGTEAFF.

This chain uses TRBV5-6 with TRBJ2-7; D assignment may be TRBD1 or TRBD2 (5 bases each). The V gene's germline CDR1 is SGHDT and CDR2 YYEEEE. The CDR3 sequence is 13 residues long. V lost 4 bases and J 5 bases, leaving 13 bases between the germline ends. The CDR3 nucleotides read TGTGCCAGCAGCGGGGGTTTTCACAACGAGCAGTACTTC. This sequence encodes CASSGGFHNEQYF.

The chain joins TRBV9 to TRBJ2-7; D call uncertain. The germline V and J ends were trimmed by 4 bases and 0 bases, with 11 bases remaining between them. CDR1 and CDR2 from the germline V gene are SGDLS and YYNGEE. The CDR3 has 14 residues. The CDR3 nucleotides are TGTGCCAGCAGCCCGTTAACTGGCTCCTACGAGCAGTACTTC. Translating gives CASSPLTGSYEQYF.

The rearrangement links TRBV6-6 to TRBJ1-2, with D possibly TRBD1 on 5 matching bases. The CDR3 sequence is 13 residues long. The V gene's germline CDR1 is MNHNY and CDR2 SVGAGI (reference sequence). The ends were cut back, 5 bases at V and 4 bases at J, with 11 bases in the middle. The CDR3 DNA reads TGTGCCAGCAGTCCACAGGAGCGCTATGGCTACACCTTC. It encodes CASSPQERYGYTF.

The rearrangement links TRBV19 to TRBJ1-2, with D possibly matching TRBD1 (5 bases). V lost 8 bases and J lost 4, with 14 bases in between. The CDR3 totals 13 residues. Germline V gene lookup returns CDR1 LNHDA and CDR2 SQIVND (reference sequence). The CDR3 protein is CASWPGPGYGYTF. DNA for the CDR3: TGTGCCAGTTGGCCGGGACCCGGCTATGGCTACACCTTC.

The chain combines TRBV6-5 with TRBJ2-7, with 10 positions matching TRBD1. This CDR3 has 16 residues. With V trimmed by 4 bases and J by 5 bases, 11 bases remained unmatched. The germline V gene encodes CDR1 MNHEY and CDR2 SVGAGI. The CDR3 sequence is CASSSRHTGTGDEQYF. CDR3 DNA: TGTGCCAGCAGTTCACGACATACCGGGACAGGGGACGAGCAGTACTTC.

The CDR3 reads CASSLVASGDVYNEQFF. In DNA form, the CDR3 reads TGTGCCAGCAGCTTAGTGGCTAGCGGGGACGTCTACAATGAGCAGTTCTTC. The rearrangement joins TRBV7-2 to TRBJ2-1; TRBD2 aligns across 9 bases. V shed 1 base and J 3 bases; nucleotides not matched to a gene: 7. From germline, CDR1 is SGHTA and CDR2 FQGNSA. The CDR3 contains 17 residues. Looking up the rest from reference TRBV7-2 and TRBJ2-1 gives the full variable domain: GAGVSQSPSNKVTEKGKDVELRCDPISGHTALYWYRQSLGQGLEFLIYFQGNSAPDKSGLPSDRFSAERTGGSVSTLTIQRTQQEDSAVYLCASSLVASGDVYNEQFFGPGTRLTVL.

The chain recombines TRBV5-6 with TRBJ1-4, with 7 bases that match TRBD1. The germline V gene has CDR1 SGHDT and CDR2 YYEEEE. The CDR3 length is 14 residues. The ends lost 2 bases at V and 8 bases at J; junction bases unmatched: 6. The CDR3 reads CASSLRGLVEKLFF. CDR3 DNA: TGTGCCAGCAGCTTAAGGGGGCTTGTAGAAAAACTGTTTTTT.

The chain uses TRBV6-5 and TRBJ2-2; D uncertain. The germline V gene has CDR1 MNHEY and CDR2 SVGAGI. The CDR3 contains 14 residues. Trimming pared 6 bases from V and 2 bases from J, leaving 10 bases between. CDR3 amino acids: CASRGQRNTGELFF. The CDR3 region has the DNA TGTGCCAGCAGAGGTCAAAGAAACACCGGGGAGCTGTTTTTT.

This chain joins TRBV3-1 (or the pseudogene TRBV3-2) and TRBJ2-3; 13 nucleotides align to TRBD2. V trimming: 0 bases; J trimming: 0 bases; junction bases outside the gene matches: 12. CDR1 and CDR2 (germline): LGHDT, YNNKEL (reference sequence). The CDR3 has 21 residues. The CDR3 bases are TGTGCCAGCAGCCAAGAGAGGATGGGGACTAGCGGGATCTCTAGCACAGATACGCAGTATTTT. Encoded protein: CASSQERMGTSGISSTDTQYF.